One sample yielded the 21 T cell receptor beta chains listed below, sequenced in a study of T cells in Graves' hyperthyroidism and ophthalmopathy. Amplification of TCR beta CDR3 regions was performed using RNA transcripts as template. A first-round RT-PCR of the TCR CDR3 used the HTBI primer set. One entry per CDR3 protein, called by TCRdb with MiXCR from the multiplex PCR reads. The table has a few hundred thousand distinct CDR3 sequences, 46% seen once; the top ten hold 15% to 20%. The sequenced material came from peripheral blood or thyroid tissue (not recorded which). The receptors derive from an adult woman with Graves' disease, either hyperthyroidism or ophthalmopathy (not recorded which).

The chain links TRBV20-1 to TRBJ1-3; D remains ambiguous. V lost 3 bases, J lost 0 bases, and 6 bases lay in between. CDR1 and CDR2 (germline): DFQATT, SNEGSKA (reference sequence). The CDR3 covers 13 residues. Here the CDR3 reads CSASAYSGNTIYF. CDR3 bases: TGCAGTGCTAGTGCCTACTCTGGAAACACCATATATTTT.

The V and J genes are TRBV28 and TRBJ1-1; D remains unclear. The CDR3 contains 19 residues. Germline values: CDR1 MDHEN, CDR2 SYDVKM. Trimming took 4 bases from V and 1 from J, leaving 25 bases between them. CDR3 bases: TGTGCCAGCAGTTCCCGACTGTGGAGAGGCAAGGAGAGGAACACTGAAGCTTTCTTT. Its protein is CASSSRLWRGKERNTEAFF.

This clonotype appeared many times. This chain uses TRBV20-1 with TRBJ2-2; 8 bases map to TRBD2. This CDR3 comprises 15 residues. CDR1 and CDR2 (germline): DFQATT, SNEGSKA (reference sequence). V lost 2 bases to trimming and J lost 6 bases; unmatched junction nucleotides: 8. CDR3 amino acids: CSARPSGSRAGELFF. CDR3 DNA sequence: TGCAGTGCTAGACCCAGCGGGAGTAGGGCCGGGGAGCTGTTTTTT.

This clonotype was detected ten times or more. The chain recombines TRBV10-3 with TRBJ1-2, with 9 bases aligning to TRBD1. This CDR3 has 13 amino acids. V shed 10 bases, J shed 3 bases, and the junction held 6 bases outside the gene matches. The germline CDR1 and CDR2 sequences are ENHRY and SYGVKD. CDR3 DNA sequence: TGTGCCAGCCGGGACAGGGACGACTATGGCTACACCTTC. Protein: CASRDRDDYGYTF.

In this sample, this clonotype turned up many times. The rearrangement uses TRBV11-2 and TRBJ2-2; possibly TRBD1 or TRBD2 for D (5 bases each). The CDR3 totals 15 residues. Germline V gives CDR1 SGHAT, CDR2 FQNNGV. Trimming stripped 1 base from V and 7 bases from J, with 13 bases between. DNA of the CDR3: TGTGCCAGCAGCTTAGCCCGGGGCGGAGGCGGGGAGCTGTTTTTT. Protein sequence: CASSLARGGGGELFF.

The rearrangement joins TRBV6-1 to TRBJ2-6; 12 bases align to TRBD2. The V segment lost 4 bases and the J segment 9 bases; nucleotides outside the gene matches: 4. The CDR3 spans 15 residues. Germline loops: CDR1 MNHNS, CDR2 SASEGT. The CDR3 region is CASSGELAGGNVLTF. In DNA, the CDR3 is TGTGCCAGCAGTGGGGAACTAGCGGGAGGCAACGTCCTGACTTTC.

This clonotype was found a few times. The chain has TRBV29-1 and TRBJ2-3; the match to TRBD2 covers 15 bases. Germline V gene data show CDR1 as SQVTM and CDR2 as ANQGSEA. CDR3 length: 15 residues. J lost 5 bases, V lost 6 bases, and 6 bases had no gene match. CDR3 in amino acids: CSVGGLAGGVDTQYF. DNA for the CDR3: TGCAGCGTGGGGGGACTAGCGGGAGGAGTAGATACGCAGTATTTT.

The chain recombines TRBV7-9 with TRBJ1-2; D gene unclear. The CDR3 is 13 residues long. V was cut by 5 bases and J by 4 bases, with 11 bases left in between. Germline V gene data show CDR1 as SEHNR and CDR2 as FQNEAQ (reference sequence). CDR3: CASSADPGYGYTF. The CDR3 region has the DNA TGTGCCAGCAGCGCAGATCCAGGCTATGGCTACACCTTC.

Comments on this clonotype: No DNA is shown, since the ends of the CDR3 on it are uncertain; the CDR3 is the one TCRdb lists. The chain links TRBV5-1 to TRBJ2-7. Germline-derived CDR1 and CDR2 are SGHRS and YFSETQ. The CDR3 is 15 amino acids long, termini counted. CDR3 sequence: CASSLTFGEVDEQYF.

In its sample, this clonotype was seen a few times. V and J are TRBV10-3 and TRBJ2-1, with no clear D. V shed 3 bases and J shed 7 bases, with 13 bases lying between them. Germline CDR1 and CDR2: ENHRY and SYGVKD. This CDR3 has 14 amino acids. As DNA, the CDR3 is TGTGCCATCAGTGATCCGGACGTGGGGAATGAGCAGTTCTTC. Translation: CAISDPDVGNEQFF.

The chain recombines TRBV9 with TRBJ2-5; tentative D call: TRBD2 (7 bases). This CDR3 is 15 amino acids long. CDR1 is SGDLS and CDR2 is YYNGEE in the germline V gene. V was shortened by 0 bases and J by 4 bases, with 13 bases between the two germline ends. Written as DNA, the CDR3 is TGTGCCAGCAGCGTAGTGGGGGGGGGCGGAGAGACCCAGTACTTC. The encoded protein is CASSVVGGGGETQYF.

Regarding this clonotype: One junction end does not reproduce the germline sequence, and a read error may be involved. The chain couples TRBV7-9 to TRBJ2-6; no reliable D call. This CDR3 is built from 17 residues. Germline V gene lookup returns CDR1 SEHNR and CDR2 FQNEAQ (reference sequence). The CDR3 protein is CASRSTGGLSGANVLTF. The DNA for the CDR3 is TGTGCGAGCAGGTCGACTGGCGGCCTTTCTGGGGCCAACGTCCTGACTTTC.

This clonotype was found many times. This sequence joins TRBV10-3 and TRBJ2-7, with 9 positions matching TRBD2. Germline V CDR1 and CDR2: ENHRY, SYGVKD. Germline trimming cut 8 bases from V and 2 bases from J; bases unmatched to any gene: 7. The CDR3 contains 14 residues. The CDR3 DNA follows: TGTGCCATCGGCCCGACTAGCGGAGCCTACGAGCAGTACTTC. Translating it yields CAIGPTSGAYEQYF.

As for this clonotype: Lacking the conserved final phenylalanine or tryptophan, this CDR3 likely reflects a read error. The limits of the CDR3 on the DNA are not certain, so only TCRdb's listed CDR3 is given. CDR3 region: CSVEVEGQ. V gene TRBV29-1 combines with J gene TRBJ2-6; no DNA check was done on the table's D call, TRBD1. Both ends counted, the CDR3 spans 8 residues. CDR1 and CDR2 (germline): SQVTM, ANQGSEA.

This clonotype appeared many times. The chain combines TRBV20-1 with TRBJ1-1, with 7 bases fitting TRBD1. V dropped 5 bases and J dropped 6; count of bases not matched to a gene: 9. From germline, CDR1 is DFQATT and CDR2 SNEGSKA (reference sequence). CDR3 length equals 13 residues. CDR3 DNA: TGCAGTGCTCGCGGAGGGGGCGGCCCTGAAGCTTTCTTT. It translates to CSARGGGGPEAFF.

A note on this clonotype: With a much larger clone just one base away, this may be a read error. This sequence joins TRBV5-1 and TRBJ2-5; TRBD1 might be the D (5 bases). The CDR3 is 15 residues long. Germline CDR1 reads SGHRS; CDR2 reads YFSETQ. The CDR3 nucleotides are TGCGCCAGCAGCTTGAGCACAGGCATACAAGGGACCCAGTACTTC. Translating gives CASSLSTGIQGTQYF.

The sample holds many counts of this clonotype. The gene calls are TRBV7-2 and TRBJ2-2; 15 bases line up with TRBD2. Losses at the gene ends were 4 bases for V and 4 bases for J; bases not matched to a gene: 10. CDR3 length: 19 amino acids. Germline V CDR1 and CDR2: SGHTA, FQGNSA. CDR3 sequence: CASSSVGLAGGPGTGELFF. CDR3 coding DNA: TGTGCCAGCAGCTCCGTAGGACTAGCGGGAGGGCCTGGCACCGGGGAGCTGTTTTTT.

V is TRBV7-8 and J is TRBJ1-2; D perhaps matches TRBD1 (5 bases). V shed 6 bases and J shed 4 bases, with 15 bases lying between them. Germline values: CDR1 SGHVS, CDR2 FQNEAQ. This CDR3 has 14 amino acids. The CDR3 protein is CASSYGGGGYGYTF. In DNA, the CDR3 is TGTGCCAGCAGTTACGGGGGGGGGGGCTATGGCTACACCTTC.

This clonotype was observed a few times. The chain has TRBV7-9 and TRBJ1-5; a weak D match, TRBD1 (5 bases). CDR3 size: 13 residues. V was pared by 5 bases and J by 4 bases, with 9 bases between. Germline V CDR1 and CDR2: SEHNR, FQNEAQ (reference sequence). CDR3 loop: CASSRDQNQPQHF. The CDR3 region has the DNA TGTGCCAGCAGCCGGGACCAGAATCAGCCCCAGCATTTT.

V gene TRBV7-9 combines with J gene TRBJ2-7, with a weak D call TRBD1 (6 bases). Trimming took 6 bases from V and 1 from J, leaving 19 bases between them. This CDR3 has 16 amino acids. Germline V gene sequence: CDR1 SEHNR, CDR2 FQNEAQ (reference sequence). CDR3 protein: CASSARRPQGSYEQYF. DNA of the CDR3: TGTGCCAGCAGTGCTAGAAGGCCCCAGGGGTCCTACGAGCAGTACTTC.

Comment on this clonotype: A read error is possible here, since a much larger clone lies one base away. The chain employs TRBV7-9 and TRBJ2-3; TRBD1 aligns across 8 bases. Germline values: CDR1 SEHNR, CDR2 FQNEAQ (reference sequence). This CDR3 has 16 residues. The CDR3, as DNA: TGTGCCAACAGCTCGTCGGGACAGGAGCACACAGATACGCAGTATTTT. Protein sequence: CANSSSGQEHTDTQYF. Using reference TRBV7-9 and TRBJ2-3 for the parts outside the CDR3, the full variable domain is DTGVSQNPRHKITKRGQNVTFRCDPISEHNRLYWYRQTLGQGPEFLTYFQNEAQLEKSRLLSDRFSAERPKGSFSTLEIQRTEQGDSAMYLCANSSSGQEHTDTQYFGPGTRLTVL.